This TCR beta chain was found in a study of cytomegalovirus exposure and HLA in healthy donors. Study-wide results and caveats: In vitro checks showed that a few CMV-associated chains really do target CMV antigens. Cytomegalovirus-associated TCR beta chains were listed, numbering some 150. In a later analysis, TCR beta V- and J-gene trimming showed a link to a missense DCLRE1C variant.

60 Vbeta and 13 Jbeta primers were used in PCR. This table comes from immunoSEQ multiplex PCR, and its TCRdb copy is limited to in-frame clones, with some not included. The table records 150,000 or so clones, over 75% of them present only once. Germline CDR1 reads SSHAT; CDR2 reads FNYEAQ (reference sequence). Trimming removed 1 base from V and 7 bases from J; junction bases left unmatched: 2. The CDR3 consists of 14 residues. Concerning this clone: The antigen is not known.

This chain joins TRBV7-7 and TRBJ2-1, with 9 positions matching TRBD1. Sequencing was done on a sample of PBMCs. This clonotype was obtained from a man aged 45-65 years in good health and CMV-seropositive. This chain's CDR3 is CASSLETGGNEQFF. Written as DNA, the CDR3 is TGTGCCAGCAGCTTAGAGACAGGGGGAAATGAGCAGTTCTTC.